The 14 T cell receptor beta chains listed next were all sequenced from one sample in a study of shared clonotypes between healthy human individuals. Sequenced by immunoSEQ multiplex PCR; TCRdb stores in-frame clones only, minus some. The repertoire includes approximately 2.4 million clones, roughly 95% of them detected once, and 0.1% to 0.15% sits in the top ten. The sample comprised naive CD4+ T cells sorted from blood. Subset denoted: CD45RA+ positively selected. The receptors derive from a man between 18 and 35 years old in good health.

The CDR3 sequence: CASSPRTGGRITYEQYF. The CDR3 DNA reads as TGTGCCAGCTCACCCAGGACAGGGGGCCGCATTACCTACGAGCAGTACTTC. This chain joins TRBV18 and TRBJ2-7, with 11 bases identical to TRBD1. V shed 3 bases, J shed 2 bases, and the junction held 9 bases outside the gene matches. CDR3 length: 17 amino acids. Per the germline V gene, CDR1 is KGHSH and CDR2 is LQKENI.

The J gene is TRBJ2-2, the V gene TRBV6-5, with a tentative D call TRBD2 (6 bases). V dropped 11 bases and J dropped 3 bases, with 16 bases sitting between them. The germline V gene has CDR1 MNHEY and CDR2 SVGAGI. The CDR3 runs to 14 residues. The CDR3: CAGRRAFDTGELFF. The CDR3 DNA reads as TGTGCCGGTCGGAGGGCCTTCGACACCGGGGAGCTGTTTTTT.

The genes are TRBV7-9 and TRBJ2-7, with 9 bases fitting TRBD2. The germline V gene has CDR1 SEHNR and CDR2 FQNEAQ (reference sequence). Trimming took 1 base from V and 3 from J; bases not matched to a gene: 10. The CDR3 totals 17 residues. The chain's CDR3 is CASSLVASGKLGYEQYF. The CDR3 nucleotides are TGTGCCAGCAGCTTAGTCGCTAGCGGGAAACTAGGCTACGAGCAGTACTTC.

The V gene is TRBV9, the J gene TRBJ1-1; TRBD1 is a possible D gene (5 bases). Germline V gene sequence: CDR1 SGDLS, CDR2 YYNGEE. Trimming removed 0 bases at V and 7 bases at J, with 13 bases between. The CDR3 runs to 14 residues. The CDR3 nucleotides read TGTGCCAGCAGCGTAGTGCAGGGCCCGGGTGAAGCTTTCTTT. It codes for CASSVVQGPGEAFF.

This chain joins TRBV30 and TRBJ2-7; unclear D gene. The CDR3 extends over 12 amino acids. Germline assignment: CDR1 GTSNPN and CDR2 SVGIG (reference sequence). V was shortened by 3 bases and J by 1 base, with 7 bases between the two germline ends. DNA for the CDR3: TGTGCCTGGAGAGTCGGATCCTACGAGCAGTACTTC. Translation gives CAWRVGSYEQYF. The full variable domain, with the rest looked up from reference TRBV30 and TRBJ2-7, is SQTIHQWPATLVQPVGSPLSLECTVEGTSNPNLYWYRQAAGRGLQLLFYSVGIGQISSEVPQNLSASRPQDRQFILSSKKLLLSDSGFYLCAWRVGSYEQYFGPGTRLTVT.

For this clone: The junction and the germline gene differ at one end; a read error may be behind it. The chain links TRBV7-7 to TRBJ2-2, with 10 bases identical to TRBD2. The CDR3 consists of 19 residues. Germline CDR1 is SSHAT and CDR2 is FNYEAQ (reference sequence). CDR3 coding DNA: TGTGCTAGCAGCCCCCTAGCCCAATCTAGCGGGAGTAGCACCGGGGAGCTGTTTTTT. This codes for CASSPLAQSSGSSTGELFF.

The V and J genes are TRBV30 and TRBJ1-1; D may be TRBD1 (5 bases). CDR1 is GTSNPN and CDR2 is SVGIG in the germline V gene (reference sequence). V shed 4 bases and J shed 5 bases, with 14 bases lying between them. The CDR3 length is 13 residues. The CDR3 region is CAWTRQGWTEAFF. The CDR3 bases are TGTGCCTGGACCCGGCAGGGTTGGACTGAAGCTTTCTTT.

J is TRBJ2-1 and V is TRBV30; a weak D match, TRBD1 (5 bases). Germline loops: CDR1 GTSNPN, CDR2 SVGIG (reference sequence). This CDR3 spans 13 amino acids. V lost 3 bases, J lost 3 bases, and 9 bases lay in between. The CDR3 DNA sequence: TGTGCCTGGAGGCAGGGTAACTACAATGAGCAGTTCTTC. Encoded protein: CAWRQGNYNEQFF.

This clone was picked up one time. The same CDR3 also results from other DNA sequences found in this sample. V and J are TRBV6-5 and TRBJ1-4; D is perhaps TRBD1 (6 bases). Trimming took off 4 bases at V and 8 bases at J, with 11 bases between the two ends. The CDR3 runs 13 residues. CDR1 is MNHEY, CDR2 SVGAGI, per germline. Here the CDR3 DNA reads TGTGCCAGCAGTTTAGGCACAGGGGAAAAACTGTTTTTT. Translation gives CASSLGTGEKLFF.

The chain links TRBV29-1 to TRBJ2-7; possible D gene TRBD2, 6 bases. In germline, CDR1 is SQVTM, CDR2 ANQGSEA. V was trimmed by 1 base and J by 2 bases, leaving 15 bases between them. The length of the CDR3 is 15 residues. The CDR3 region has the DNA TGCAGCGTTGAAGGGGGGGTGACTAGACCCTACGAGCAGTACTTC. Encoded protein: CSVEGGVTRPYEQYF.

V and J are TRBV6-1 and TRBJ1-5; no definite D call. V lost 2 bases to trimming and J lost 6 bases, with 17 bases between them. Germline-derived CDR1 and CDR2 are MNHNS and SASEGT. The CDR3 has 16 amino acids. CDR3 nucleotide sequence: TGTGCCAGCAGTGAATTGGCACTCTCACCCAGTCAGCCCCAGCATTTT. Its translation: CASSELALSPSQPQHF.

The chain is built from TRBV19 and TRBJ1-3; no clear D. Between the trimmed V and J ends, which lost 0 bases and 3 bases, there was a span of 18 bases. CDR3 length: 18 amino acids. Germline CDR1 reads LNHDA; CDR2 reads SQIVND (reference sequence). The CDR3 coding sequence is TGTGCCAGTAGTATAGATCGTCGGGGAGTGTACGTTGGAAACACCATATATTTT. Protein: CASSIDRRGVYVGNTIYF.

The genes are TRBV10-2 and TRBJ2-5, with 8 nucleotides matching TRBD2. With V trimmed by 1 base and J by 2 bases, 6 bases remained unmatched. The germline V gene has CDR1 WSHSY and CDR2 SAAADI. CDR3 length: 16 amino acids. The CDR3 loop reads CASSEWAGGLQETQYF. Here the CDR3 DNA reads TGCGCCAGCAGTGAGTGGGCGGGGGGCCTTCAAGAGACCCAGTACTTC.

This clone has just one count. V is TRBV19 and J is TRBJ2-7, with D unresolved. CDR3 length equals 13 residues. The V and J ends lost 5 bases and 2 bases respectively, with 10 bases between them. CDR1 is LNHDA and CDR2 is SQIVND in the germline V gene (reference sequence). The CDR3 DNA follows: TGTGCCAGTAGTCGGGTTAACACCTACGAGCAGTACTTC. Residues: CASSRVNTYEQYF.